These 10 T cell receptor beta chains were sequenced from one sample in a study of CD8 T cells in Susac syndrome. Reverse transcription of about 0.5 to 1 ug RNA used random hexamers. TCRdb passed the immunoSEQ multiplex PCR reads through MiXCR, listing each CDR3 protein once. The sample shows fewer than 350,000 distinct CDR3 sequences, almost 85% of them seen only once. Sequenced input: CD8+ T cells from PBMCs. The receptors shown here come from a human donor with multiple sclerosis.

J is TRBJ1-5 and V is TRBV28; 7 nucleotides line up with TRBD1. The CDR3 sequence is 14 residues long. Germline-derived CDR1 and CDR2 are MDHEN and SYDVKM. V gave up 4 bases and J gave up 6 bases; unmatched junction bases: 6. CDR3 sequence reads: CASSSQGGGQPQHF. The CDR3 bases are TGTGCCAGCAGTTCGCAGGGGGGCGGTCAGCCCCAGCATTTT.

This chain links TRBV9 with TRBJ1-5, with D uncertain. The CDR3 is 16 residues long. Germline CDR1 SGDLS, CDR2 YYNGEE. With 0 bases removed from V and 0 bases from J, the gap between germline ends came to 10 bases. The CDR3 bases are TGTGCCAGCAGCGTAGTGAGAGGGAGTAGCAATCAGCCCCAGCATTTT. The encoded protein is CASSVVRGSSNQPQHF.

This clonotype was seen once. The chain carries TRBV28 and TRBJ2-1, with TRBD2 matching 8 bases. This CDR3 is 15 amino acids long. V shed 6 bases, J shed 3 bases, and the junction held 7 bases outside the gene matches. Germline CDR1 is MDHEN and CDR2 is SYDVKM. The CDR3 here is CASSRPGTSYNEQFF. CDR3 nucleotides: TGTGCCAGCAGCCGCCCCGGGACTAGCTACAATGAGCAGTTCTTC.

The chain couples TRBV20-1 to TRBJ1-2; D call uncertain. From germline, CDR1 is DFQATT and CDR2 SNEGSKA (reference sequence). The germline V and J ends were trimmed by 1 base and 2 bases, with 8 bases remaining between them. The CDR3 consists of 13 residues. In DNA form, the CDR3 reads TGCAGTGCTAGAGGGACGGAGAACTATGGCTACACCTTC. Protein product: CSARGTENYGYTF.

The chain combines TRBV12-3 or TRBV12-4 with TRBJ2-3; the match to TRBD1 covers 8 bases. The CDR3 sequence is 15 residues long. J gave up 4 bases and V 4 bases, and 7 bases lay outside the gene matches. The CDR3 sequence is CASSSGTGFPDTQYF. The CDR3 coding sequence is TGTGCCAGCAGTTCCGGGACAGGTTTTCCAGATACGCAGTATTTT.

The CDR3 DNA reads TGTGCCACCAGTGAACCTGTGGAGGGCGTTGAGCAGTACTTC. Translated, it gives CATSEPVEGVEQYF. This chain connects TRBV24-1 to TRBJ2-7; D is perhaps TRBD2 (6 bases). Germline V lookup: CDR1 KGHDR, CDR2 SFDVKD. V lost 4 bases and J 7 bases, leaving 16 bases between the germline ends. The CDR3 consists of 14 residues.

V is TRBV10-3 and J is TRBJ1-5; D not resolved. CDR3 length: 14 amino acids. Trimming took off 3 bases at V and 6 bases at J, with 12 bases between the two ends. CDR1 ENHRY and CDR2 SYGVKD come from the germline V gene. The CDR3 DNA reads as TGTGCCATCAGTGATTCTAAGGAGATTCAGCCCCAGCATTTT. This gives the protein CAISDSKEIQPQHF.

The chain uses TRBV15 and TRBJ2-7; tentative D call: TRBD1 (5 bases). V shed 0 bases and J shed 5 bases, with 14 bases lying between them. The length of the CDR3 is 15 residues. Germline values: CDR1 LNHNV, CDR2 YYDKDF (reference sequence). This CDR3 reads CATSREKWGSHEQYF. For the CDR3, the DNA is TGTGCCACCAGCAGAGAAAAGTGGGGCAGCCACGAGCAGTACTTC.

This chain connects TRBV18 to TRBJ2-1; 7 nucleotides line up with TRBD1. V dropped 5 bases and J dropped 3; count of bases not matched to a gene: 4. This CDR3 has 14 residues. Germline CDR1 and CDR2: KGHSH and LQKENI. CDR3 sequence reads: CASSETGYYNEQFF. CDR3 bases: TGTGCCAGCTCAGAGACAGGGTACTACAATGAGCAGTTCTTC.

A few counts support this clonotype. The chain uses TRBV5-1 and TRBJ1-1, with TRBD1 as a possible D gene (5 bases). Germline-derived CDR1 and CDR2 are SGHRS and YFSETQ. V shed 4 bases and J shed 4 bases, with 11 bases lying between them. This CDR3 spans 13 amino acids. CDR3 amino acids: CASSGYGGTEAFF. In DNA form, the CDR3 reads TGCGCCAGCAGCGGGTACGGGGGCACTGAAGCTTTCTTT.